One and the same sample provided the 27 T cell receptor beta chains below, sequenced in a study of T cells in localized non-small cell lung cancer. Assay used: immunoSEQ multiplex PCR; TCRdb lists only in-frame clones, some missing. The sample has under 35,000 clones; around 80% are singletons. The input for sequencing was peripheral blood, taken before any cancer treatment. The receptors stem from a male donor at least 60 years old with stage II squamous cell lung carcinoma.

The rearrangement joins TRBV10-3 to TRBJ1-4; a possible D gene is TRBD1 (6 bases). Deletions cut 8 bases from V and 2 bases from J, with 15 bases between. Germline CDR1 and CDR2: ENHRY and SYGVKD. The CDR3 is 15 residues long. The CDR3 protein is CAISSQGRTNEKLFF. The CDR3, as DNA: TGTGCCATCTCATCGCAGGGGCGGACTAATGAAAAACTGTTTTTT.

The gene calls are TRBV30 and TRBJ1-1, with D possibly matching TRBD1 (6 bases). V gave up 0 bases and J gave up 4 bases, with 12 bases separating them. Germline V gene sequence: CDR1 GTSNPN, CDR2 SVGIG (reference sequence). CDR3 length equals 14 residues. DNA for the CDR3: TGTGCCTGGAGTGTGTCACAGGGATCCACTGAAGCTTTCTTT. It yields the protein CAWSVSQGSTEAFF.

This chain links TRBV6-5 with TRBJ2-2; perhaps TRBD1 as D (5 bases). This CDR3 spans 14 amino acids. Trimming removed 6 bases at V and 0 bases at J, with 8 bases between. The germline gives CDR1 MNHEY, CDR2 SVGAGI. The CDR3 sequence is CASSLTANTGELFF. The CDR3 DNA is TGTGCCAGCAGCTTGACAGCGAACACCGGGGAGCTGTTTTTT.

CDR3 in amino acids: CASSSNRNQPQHF. CDR3 coding DNA: TGTGCCAGCAGTTCGAATCGGAATCAGCCCCAGCATTTT. The V and J genes are TRBV6-5 and TRBJ1-5, with D unresolved. Germline V CDR1 and CDR2: MNHEY, SVGAGI. Trimming cost V 4 bases and J 4 bases, with 8 bases left between them. The CDR3 sequence is 13 residues long.

The chain couples TRBV30 to TRBJ2-7, with a weak D call TRBD2 (7 bases). V lost 3 bases to trimming and J lost 7 bases, with 25 bases between them. This CDR3 has 16 residues. Germline V gives CDR1 GTSNPN, CDR2 SVGIG (reference sequence). The CDR3 nucleotides read TGTGCCTGGAGGACCCCCCTCGGGGGGCCCGGCTGGGAGCAGTACTTC. Translating gives CAWRTPLGGPGWEQYF.

The genes are TRBV6-5 and TRBJ1-2; D remains ambiguous. The CDR3 is 10 amino acids. The V gene's germline CDR1 is MNHEY and CDR2 SVGAGI. The ends were cut back, 9 bases at V and 8 bases at J, with 10 bases in the middle. CDR3 bases: TGTGCCAGTGAGGGTTACGGCTACACCTTC. Protein: CASEGYGYTF.

The rearrangement links TRBV5-4 to TRBJ2-5; tentative D call: TRBD2 (6 bases). V lost 0 bases, J lost 5 bases, and 14 bases lay in between. Germline assignment: CDR1 SGHNT and CDR2 YYREEE (reference sequence). CDR3 length: 15 residues. CDR3 sequence reads: CASSLGGLSWETQYF. For the CDR3, the DNA is TGTGCCAGCAGCTTGGGAGGACTATCCTGGGAGACCCAGTACTTC.

V and J are TRBV6-1 and TRBJ1-5; D gene uncertain. The CDR3 is made up of 13 amino acids. V gave up 8 bases and J gave up 6 bases, with 14 bases separating them. Germline V lookup: CDR1 MNHNS, CDR2 SASEGT. The CDR3 loop reads CASGGERGQPQHF. CDR3 bases: TGTGCCAGCGGTGGGGAGCGAGGTCAGCCCCAGCATTTT.

This sequence joins TRBV6-6 and TRBJ1-5; D perhaps matches TRBD1 (6 bases). The V gene lost 2 bases and the J gene lost 4 bases, with 12 bases spanning the gap. Germline V CDR1 and CDR2: MNHNY, SVGAGI (reference sequence). The CDR3 runs 15 residues. CDR3 sequence reads: CASSYGRGKNQPQHF. The DNA for the CDR3 is TGTGCCAGCAGTTACGGCAGGGGCAAAAATCAGCCCCAGCATTTT.

The chain employs TRBV6-4 and TRBJ2-3, with D unclear. Trimming shortened V by 5 bases and J by 4 bases, and 13 bases separated the two germline ends. Germline V CDR1 and CDR2: MRHNA, SNTAGT. CDR3 size: 14 residues. In nucleotides, the CDR3 is TGTGCCAGCAGTATTGACCCAACCTCAGATACGCAGTATTTT. Protein product: CASSIDPTSDTQYF.

This chain uses TRBV19 with TRBJ1-1; 10 positions agree with TRBD1. V trimming: 6 bases; J trimming: 3 bases; junction bases outside the gene matches: 4. Germline V gives CDR1 LNHDA, CDR2 SQIVND (reference sequence). This CDR3 comprises 14 residues. This chain's CDR3 is CASSQTGGYTEAFF. As DNA, the CDR3 is TGTGCCAGTAGCCAGACAGGGGGCTACACTGAAGCTTTCTTT.

The CDR3: CASSYSWGTDSPLHF. The CDR3 DNA follows: TGTGCCAGCAGTTACTCTTGGGGGACAGATTCACCCCTCCACTTT. This chain links TRBV6-6 with TRBJ1-6; 7 bases are shared with TRBD1. CDR3 size: 15 residues. V gave up 0 bases and J gave up 8 bases; unmatched junction bases: 4. Looked up from germline, CDR1 is MNHNY and CDR2 is SVGAGI (reference sequence).

This clone was observed a single time. This chain connects TRBV5-1 to TRBJ2-5, with 10 bases aligning to TRBD2. This CDR3 comprises 18 residues. J was trimmed by 0 bases and V by 2 bases; bases with no gene match: 10. Germline values: CDR1 SGHRS, CDR2 YFSETQ. CDR3 DNA: TGCGCCAGCAGCTTCAGCGGGAGGGCAGGGGGCGACCAAGAGACCCAGTACTTC. Translated: CASSFSGRAGGDQETQYF.

The rearrangement joins TRBV6-1 to TRBJ1-1, with 10 nucleotides matching TRBD1. The CDR3 is 15 amino acids. CDR1 is MNHNS, CDR2 SASEGT, per germline. V gave up 0 bases and J gave up 9 bases; unmatched junction bases: 7. CDR3 sequence reads: CASSEARRTGGKAFF. CDR3 in DNA: TGTGCCAGCAGTGAAGCGCGTAGGACAGGGGGAAAAGCTTTCTTT.

This chain links TRBV14 with TRBJ2-2; no clear D. CDR1 and CDR2 from the germline V gene are SGHDN and FVKESK. V lost 4 bases to trimming and J lost 2 bases, with 5 bases between them. The CDR3 consists of 13 residues. The CDR3 DNA reads as TGTGCCAGCAGCCTCCTAAACACCGGGGAGCTGTTTTTT. Protein product: CASSLLNTGELFF.

The gene calls are TRBV5-1 and TRBJ1-3; D unresolved. Trimming took 0 bases from V and 2 from J, leaving 12 bases between them. This CDR3 is built from 16 residues. The germline V gene has CDR1 SGHRS and CDR2 YFSETQ. This CDR3 is CASSLADYSTGNTIYF. The CDR3 DNA reads TGCGCCAGCAGCTTGGCCGATTATAGCACTGGAAACACCATATATTTT.

This chain links TRBV4-1 with TRBJ1-2; D gene ambiguous. The germline V and J ends were trimmed by 4 bases and 4 bases, with 19 bases remaining between them. The germline CDR1 and CDR2 sequences are MGHRA and YSYEKL. CDR3 size: 16 residues. This CDR3 is CASSPQGGRVSYGYTF. The CDR3 nucleotides are TGCGCCAGCAGCCCCCAAGGAGGTAGAGTAAGCTATGGCTACACCTTC.

The J gene is TRBJ1-1, the V gene TRBV19; 10 bases map to TRBD1. The junction had 7 bases not matched to a gene; V was cut back by 6 bases and J by 6 bases. The CDR3 runs to 14 residues. In germline, CDR1 is LNHDA, CDR2 SQIVND (reference sequence). The CDR3 reads CASRRDRGMAEAFF. The CDR3 region has the DNA TGTGCCAGTAGGCGGGACAGGGGAATGGCTGAAGCTTTCTTT. Full variable domain (rest looked up from reference TRBV19 and TRBJ1-1): DGGITQSPKYLFRKEGQNVTLSCEQNLNHDAMYWYRQDPGQGLRLIYYSQIVNDFQKGDIAEGYSVSREKKESFPLTVTSAQKNPTAFYLCASRRDRGMAEAFFGQGTRLTVV.

This clone appeared once. The V gene is TRBV7-9, the J gene TRBJ2-2, with unresolved D. The germline V and J ends were trimmed by 1 base and 1 base, with 4 bases remaining between them. In germline, CDR1 is SEHNR, CDR2 FQNEAQ (reference sequence). The CDR3 covers 14 residues. CDR3 nucleotide sequence: TGTGCCAGCAGCTTAGTAAGGAACACCGGGGAGCTGTTTTTT. It translates to CASSLVRNTGELFF.

This sequence joins TRBV5-1 and TRBJ2-3; TRBD1 matches 7 bases. The J segment lost 3 bases and the V segment lost 1 base, leaving 2 bases of the junction unmatched. The CDR3 is 14 amino acids. Germline lookup yields CDR1 SGHRS and CDR2 YFSETQ. CDR3 sequence (DNA): TGCGCCAGCAGCTTGAACAGGGGTACAGATACGCAGTATTTT. Amino acids: CASSLNRGTDTQYF.

The V call is TRBV7-8, the J call TRBJ1-1, with D possibly TRBD1 on 5 matching bases. The CDR3 has 15 amino acids. Germline V gene lookup returns CDR1 SGHVS and CDR2 FQNEAQ. The V end was cut by 1 base, the J end by 1 base, with 10 bases between. This CDR3 reads CASSLGGGWNTEAFF. The CDR3 coding sequence is TGTGCCAGCAGCTTAGGGGGGGGTTGGAACACTGAAGCTTTCTTT.

V gene TRBV5-1 combines with J gene TRBJ2-7; D is ambiguous. Germline-derived CDR1 and CDR2 are SGHRS and YFSETQ. Trimming took off 5 bases at V and 0 bases at J, with 12 bases between the two ends. The CDR3 runs to 14 residues. CDR3 region: CASSMDASSYEQYF. CDR3 sequence (DNA): TGCGCCAGCAGTATGGACGCGAGCTCCTACGAGCAGTACTTC.

This clone was detected only a few times. V and J are TRBV11-2 and TRBJ1-4, with 8 positions matching TRBD1. This CDR3 is 17 amino acids long. The germline V gene has CDR1 SGHAT and CDR2 FQNNGV. With V trimmed by 2 bases and J by 6 bases, 11 bases remained unmatched. The CDR3 sequence is CASSLSRGLEGYEKLFF. Here the CDR3 DNA reads TGTGCCAGCAGCTTAAGCAGGGGGCTGGAAGGATATGAAAAACTGTTTTTT.

This chain joins TRBV6-1 and TRBJ2-3, with TRBD2 as a possible D gene (6 bases). This CDR3 has 14 amino acids. The germline V and J ends were trimmed by 7 bases and 2 bases, with 13 bases remaining between them. Germline CDR1 and CDR2: MNHNS and SASEGT. The CDR3 protein is CASTRGGITDTQYF. CDR3 sequence (DNA): TGTGCCAGCACCCGAGGAGGGATCACAGATACGCAGTATTTT.

V and J are TRBV19 and TRBJ2-7, with 10 bases fitting TRBD2. The length of the CDR3 is 15 residues. J gave up 3 bases and V 3 bases, and 5 bases lay outside the gene matches. In germline, CDR1 is LNHDA, CDR2 SQIVND (reference sequence). The CDR3 reads CASSIERTSGYEQYF. CDR3 bases: TGTGCCAGTAGTATCGAACGGACTAGCGGCTACGAGCAGTACTTC.

The J gene is TRBJ1-2, the V gene TRBV27, with TRBD1 as a possible D gene (6 bases). The CDR3 loop spans 17 amino acids. Germline V gene sequence: CDR1 MNHEY, CDR2 SMNVEV (reference sequence). V lost 3 bases and J lost 6, with 23 bases in between. The CDR3 coding sequence is TGTGCCAGCAGTTTCCTTCGGTCGGGGGGGGCTGGTAATGGCTACACCTTC. Its protein is CASSFLRSGGAGNGYTF.

The chain couples TRBV5-4 to TRBJ2-2; tentatively, D is TRBD2 (5 bases). This CDR3 is built from 13 residues. CDR1 and CDR2 (germline): SGHNT, YYREEE (reference sequence). Trimming pared 4 bases from V and 6 bases from J, leaving 10 bases between. The CDR3 DNA reads as TGTGCCAGCAGCCCGGGATGGGCCGGGGAGCTGTTTTTT. This codes for CASSPGWAGELFF.